This TCR beta chain comes out of a study of blood T cell repertoires in COVID-19. Study overall: From the United States, Italy and Spain came samples of acute and convalescent COVID-19. The analysed material was cDNA or gDNA that came from T cells, B-cell-depleted T cells, or PBMCs.

As handled by the study authors: Amplification with reference gene primers provided the estimates of nucleated cell counts. Sequencing was performed with immunoSEQ multiplex PCR; in TCRdb, only in-frame clones are kept and a portion is missing. From that table come the V and J calls and clone size; the DNA was used to work out D and trimming. The sample has 300,000 or so clones; around 83% are singletons. Sequences were obtained from peripheral blood. This receptor was identified in a woman aged 50 to 60 with acute or convalescent COVID-19.

CDR3: CASSADFYGYTF. CDR3 DNA: TGTGCCAGCAGTGCGGACTTCTATGGCTACACCTTC. The chain couples TRBV12-3 or TRBV12-4 to TRBJ1-2; D call uncertain. This CDR3 is 12 amino acids long. Trimming pared 5 bases from V and 4 bases from J, leaving 8 bases between.